Included here is one T cell receptor (beta chain) sequence, with context. Its target is not known. The sample belongs to a study of Ad26.COV2.S vaccination and SARS-CoV-2 variants. Study information: Donor had been placed in the Ad26.COV2.S arm of the COV1001 trial. Study-wide points: Reports say spike-specific CD8+ and CD4+ T cell responses covered substantial breadth after vaccination.

The sample's treatment: around 19 received Ad26.COV2.S at low or high dose, single or two shots; roughly 5 received placebo; per-sample allocation not given. The investigators took samples on day 63 after the first vaccine or placebo injection. The repertoire was sequenced with immunoSEQ multiplex PCR; TCRdb's copy has only in-frame clones and lacks some. The table shows roughly 500,000 clones, with approximately 89% occurring only once. Between the trimmed V and J ends, which lost 6 bases and 7 bases, there was a span of 10 bases. The CDR3 extends over 12 amino acids. The germline gives CDR1 MDHEN, CDR2 SYDVKM.

This TCR came from a person aged 18-60 years who received the Ad26.COV2.S COVID-19 vaccine or a placebo. The sample consisted of peripheral blood, taken in a trial of Ad26.COV2.S vaccine versus placebo. The rearrangement uses TRBV28 and TRBJ2-1, with D tentatively TRBD2 (5 bases). The CDR3 DNA follows: TGTGCCAGCAGAGGGCGGGTGAATGAGCAGTTCTTC. The encoded protein is CASRGRVNEQFF.